The 13 T cell receptor beta chains given below trace back to one sample, sequenced in a study of blood T cell repertoires in COVID-19. Sequencing was performed with immunoSEQ multiplex PCR; in TCRdb, only in-frame clones are kept and a portion is missing. The table lists more than 300,000 clones, roughly 90% of them singletons, with around 0.93% in the top ten. Sequences were obtained from peripheral blood. These receptor sequences come from a woman in her forties with COVID-19, enrolled during active disease.

This clone showed up just a few times. The genes are TRBV24-1 and TRBJ1-5; D gene ambiguous. CDR1 KGHDR and CDR2 SFDVKD come from the germline V gene. V was shortened by 0 bases and J by 2 bases, with 4 bases between the two germline ends. The CDR3 extends over 14 amino acids. Here the CDR3 DNA reads TGTGCCACCAGTGATTTGTTCGGCAATCAGCCCCAGCATTTT. Translation gives CATSDLFGNQPQHF.

CDR3 residues: CASSYTDTGELFF. For the CDR3, the DNA is TGTGCCAGCAGTTACACTGACACCGGGGAGCTGTTTTTT. The chain links TRBV6-2 or TRBV6-3 to TRBJ2-2; no clear D. Germline V CDR1 and CDR2: MNHEY, SVGEGT. This CDR3 is 13 amino acids long. V was cut by 2 bases and J by 3 bases, with 4 bases left in between.

This rearrangement joins TRBV23-1 to TRBJ2-3, with D hard to call. TRBV23-1 is an open reading frame, and its role is uncertain. V was shortened by 0 bases and J by 2 bases, with 18 bases between the two germline ends. The CDR3 spans 18 residues. CDR3 bases: TGCGCCAGCAGTCAATCCCCCACACGGGTAACCTCCACAGATACGCAGTATTTT. Its translation is CASSQSPTRVTSTDTQYF.

The chain links TRBV27 to TRBJ2-1; 12 bases align to TRBD2. This CDR3 has 18 residues. Germline values: CDR1 MNHEY, CDR2 SMNVEV (reference sequence). Germline trimming cut 7 bases from V and 0 bases from J; bases unmatched to any gene: 10. CDR3 region: CASTRLAGVRSSYNEQFF. The CDR3 coding sequence is TGTGCCAGCACTAGACTAGCGGGAGTCCGTAGCTCCTACAATGAGCAGTTCTTC.

This clone has only a few counts. The CDR3 region is CASSFDSTEAFF. For the CDR3, the DNA is TGTGCCAGCAGCTTTGACAGCACTGAAGCTTTCTTT. The chain employs TRBV5-6 and TRBJ1-1, with D perhaps TRBD1 (5 bases). Germline V gene data show CDR1 as SGHDT and CDR2 as YYEEEE. The CDR3 spans 12 residues. The ends were cut back, 2 bases at V and 4 bases at J, with 6 bases in the middle. Based on the CDR3 plus reference TRBV5-6 and TRBJ1-1, the full variable domain is DAGVTQSPTHLIKTRGQQVTLRCSPKSGHDTVSWYQQALGQGPQFIFQYYEEEERQRGNFPDRFSGHQFPNYSSELNVNALLLGDSALYLCASSFDSTEAFFGQGTRLTVV.

This chain joins TRBV7-3 and TRBJ1-6; D possibly corresponds to TRBD1 (6 bases). Trimming removed 2 bases at V and 7 bases at J, with 9 bases between. The CDR3 runs to 14 residues. Germline CDR1 reads SGHTA; CDR2 reads FQGTGA. The CDR3, as DNA: TGTGCCAGCAGCTTAGGACAGTGGAATTCACCCCTCCACTTT. Translating it yields CASSLGQWNSPLHF.

This clone appeared a few times. The chain recombines TRBV29-1 with TRBJ1-2; perhaps TRBD1 as D (6 bases). In germline, CDR1 is SQVTM, CDR2 ANQGSEA. The CDR3 extends over 12 amino acids. Trimming shortened V by 5 bases and J by 7 bases, and 14 bases separated the two germline ends. This chain's CDR3 is CSVTDRLVGYTF. The CDR3 nucleotides are TGCAGCGTTACGGACAGACTTGTTGGCTACACCTTC.

The rearrangement uses TRBV27 and TRBJ1-3; 10 bases line up with TRBD1. The CDR3 is made up of 15 amino acids. The germline V gene encodes CDR1 MNHEY and CDR2 SMNVEV (reference sequence). The ends lost 3 bases at V and 6 bases at J; junction bases unmatched: 5. As DNA, the CDR3 is TGTGCCAGCAGTTTTTTGGGGACAGGGGAAAACACCATATATTTT. It translates to CASSFLGTGENTIYF.

V is TRBV7-3 and J is TRBJ1-1, with TRBD1 matching 7 bases. CDR1 is SGHTA, CDR2 FQGTGA, per germline. J gave up 0 bases and V 4 bases, and 11 bases lay outside the gene matches. CDR3 length: 17 residues. The CDR3 loop is CASSSFTGAPLNTEAFF. The DNA for the CDR3 is TGTGCCAGCAGCTCATTTACAGGGGCCCCCTTGAACACTGAAGCTTTCTTT.

The CDR3 sequence is CASSPGGQNNYGYTF. CDR3 DNA: TGTGCCAGCTCACCTGGGGGACAGAATAACTATGGCTACACCTTC. This sequence joins TRBV18 and TRBJ1-2; 7 bases are a match to TRBD1. CDR1 and CDR2 (germline): KGHSH, LQKENI. This CDR3 comprises 15 residues. J gave up 1 base and V 3 bases, and 5 bases lay outside the gene matches.

This chain uses TRBV24-1 with TRBJ2-3; 10 bases line up with TRBD1. V lost 5 bases and J lost 4; bases outside the gene matches: 11. Looked up from germline, CDR1 is KGHDR and CDR2 is SFDVKD. This CDR3 is built from 17 residues. The CDR3 region is CATSATRPGTGADTQYF. In nucleotides, the CDR3 is TGTGCCACCAGTGCGACTCGTCCCGGGACAGGGGCAGATACGCAGTATTTT.

The rearrangement links TRBV27 to TRBJ2-2, with D possibly being TRBD2 (6 bases). The CDR3 runs 16 residues. Trimming took off 7 bases at V and 2 bases at J, with 17 bases between the two ends. Germline V gene data show CDR1 as MNHEY and CDR2 as SMNVEV (reference sequence). The CDR3 loop is CASTAGGESNTGELFF. DNA for the CDR3: TGTGCCAGCACGGCTGGCGGGGAGTCAAACACCGGGGAGCTGTTTTTT.

The chain uses TRBV28 and TRBJ1-3, with D maybe TRBD1 (5 bases). The CDR3 totals 16 residues. The V and J ends lost 4 bases and 2 bases respectively, with 15 bases between them. CDR1 MDHEN and CDR2 SYDVKM come from the germline V gene. CDR3 loop: CASSSLPIGAGNTIYF. In nucleotides, the CDR3 is TGTGCCAGCAGTTCCCTACCCATAGGGGCTGGAAACACCATATATTTT.